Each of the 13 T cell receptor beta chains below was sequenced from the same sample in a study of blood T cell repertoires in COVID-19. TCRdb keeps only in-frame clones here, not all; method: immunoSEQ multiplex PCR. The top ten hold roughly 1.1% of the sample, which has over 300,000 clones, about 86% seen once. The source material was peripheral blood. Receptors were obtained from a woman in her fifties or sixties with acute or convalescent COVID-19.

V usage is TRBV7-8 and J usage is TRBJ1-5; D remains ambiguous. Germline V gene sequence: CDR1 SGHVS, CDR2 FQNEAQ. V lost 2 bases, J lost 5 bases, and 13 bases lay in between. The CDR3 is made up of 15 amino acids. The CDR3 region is CASSLQASDHQPQHF. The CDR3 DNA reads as TGTGCCAGCAGCTTACAAGCCTCCGATCATCAGCCCCAGCATTTT.

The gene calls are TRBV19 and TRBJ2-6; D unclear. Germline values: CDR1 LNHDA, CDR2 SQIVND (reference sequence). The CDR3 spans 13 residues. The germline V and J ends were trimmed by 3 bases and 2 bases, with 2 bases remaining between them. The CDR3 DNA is TGTGCCAGTAGTATCGCTGGGGCCAACGTCCTGACTTTC. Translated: CASSIAGANVLTF.

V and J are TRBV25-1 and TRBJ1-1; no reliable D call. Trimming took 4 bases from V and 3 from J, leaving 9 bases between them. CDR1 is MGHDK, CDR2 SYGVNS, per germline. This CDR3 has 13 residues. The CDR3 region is CASSATFYTEAFF. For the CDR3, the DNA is TGTGCCAGCAGTGCAACATTCTACACTGAAGCTTTCTTT.

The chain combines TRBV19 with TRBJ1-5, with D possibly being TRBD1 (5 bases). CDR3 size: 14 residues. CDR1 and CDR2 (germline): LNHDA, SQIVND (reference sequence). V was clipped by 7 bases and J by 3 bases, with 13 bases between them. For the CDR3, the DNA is TGTGCCAGTACCCCCGCAGGGAACAATCAGCCCCAGCATTTT. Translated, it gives CASTPAGNNQPQHF.

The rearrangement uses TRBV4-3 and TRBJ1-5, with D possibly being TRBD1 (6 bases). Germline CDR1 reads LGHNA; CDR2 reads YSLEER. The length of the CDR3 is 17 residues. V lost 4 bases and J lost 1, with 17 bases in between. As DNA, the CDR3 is TGCGCCAGCAGCCCGTTCAAACCCGGGACAAGCAATCAGCCCCAGCATTTT. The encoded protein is CASSPFKPGTSNQPQHF.

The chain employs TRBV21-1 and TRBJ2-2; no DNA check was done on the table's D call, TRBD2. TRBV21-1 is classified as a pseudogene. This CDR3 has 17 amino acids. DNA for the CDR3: TGTGCCAGCACCCCCCGGCGGGCGGGAGTGATCACCGGGGAGCTGTTTTTT. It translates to CASTPRRAGVITGELFF.

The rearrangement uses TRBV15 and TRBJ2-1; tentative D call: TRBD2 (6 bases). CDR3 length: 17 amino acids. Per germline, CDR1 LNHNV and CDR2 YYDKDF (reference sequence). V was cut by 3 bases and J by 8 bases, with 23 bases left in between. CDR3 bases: TGTGCCACCAGCAGGACCACCTCGGGGGTGAGGTTCTATGAGCAGTTCTTC. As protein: CATSRTTSGVRFYEQFF.

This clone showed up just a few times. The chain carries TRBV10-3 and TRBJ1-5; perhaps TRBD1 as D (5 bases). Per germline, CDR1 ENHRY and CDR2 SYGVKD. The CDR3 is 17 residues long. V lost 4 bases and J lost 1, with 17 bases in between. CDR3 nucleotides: TGTGCCATCAGTGGGGGAGGACACGACTCAAGCAATCAGCCCCAGCATTTT. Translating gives CAISGGGHDSSNQPQHF.

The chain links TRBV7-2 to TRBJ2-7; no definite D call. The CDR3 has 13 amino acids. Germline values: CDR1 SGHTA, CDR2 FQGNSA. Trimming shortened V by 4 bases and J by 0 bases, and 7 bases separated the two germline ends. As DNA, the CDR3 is TGTGCCAGCAGCTCCTCGAGCTCCTACGAGCAGTACTTC. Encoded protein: CASSSSSSYEQYF.

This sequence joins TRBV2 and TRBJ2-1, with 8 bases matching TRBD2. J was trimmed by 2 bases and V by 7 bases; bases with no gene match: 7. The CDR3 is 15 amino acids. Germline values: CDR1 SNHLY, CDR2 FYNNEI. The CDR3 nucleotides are TGTGCCAGCATGACGGCGGGGGGTACCTACAATGAGCAGTTCTTC. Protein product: CASMTAGGTYNEQFF.

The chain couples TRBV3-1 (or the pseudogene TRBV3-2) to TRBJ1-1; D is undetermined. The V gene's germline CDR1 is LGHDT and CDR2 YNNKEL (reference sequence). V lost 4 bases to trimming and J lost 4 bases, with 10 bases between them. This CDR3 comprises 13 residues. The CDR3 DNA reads TGTGCCAGCAGCCCCCCCGCAGGCACTGAAGCTTTCTTT. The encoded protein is CASSPPAGTEAFF.

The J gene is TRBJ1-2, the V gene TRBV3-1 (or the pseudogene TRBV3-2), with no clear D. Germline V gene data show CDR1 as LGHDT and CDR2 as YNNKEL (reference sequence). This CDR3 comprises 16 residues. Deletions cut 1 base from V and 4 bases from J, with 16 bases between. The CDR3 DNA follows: TGTGCCAGCAGCCAAGGCGGCCGGCTTTCCGGCTATGGCTACACCTTC. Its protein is CASSQGGRLSGYGYTF.

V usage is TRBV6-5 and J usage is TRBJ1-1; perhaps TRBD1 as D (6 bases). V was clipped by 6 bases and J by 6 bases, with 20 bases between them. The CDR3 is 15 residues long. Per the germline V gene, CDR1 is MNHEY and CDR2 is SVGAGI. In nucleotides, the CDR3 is TGTGCCAGCAGAACCAGGGGAGGGGATGGGGCTGAAGCTTTCTTT. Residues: CASRTRGGDGAEAFF.